One and the same sample provided the 8 T cell receptor beta chains below, sequenced in a study of T cells in Graves' hyperthyroidism and ophthalmopathy. TCR beta CDR3 regions were amplified from RNA. TCR CDR3 regions were first amplified by RT-PCR with HTBI primers. TCRdb analysed the multiplex PCR reads with MiXCR anew, one entry per CDR3 protein. Found here are fewer than 450,000 distinct CDR3 sequences, roughly 15% of them singletons; the top ten hold under 25%. The source material was blood. The origin of the receptors is a woman in her sixties or seventies with Graves' ophthalmopathy.

This clonotype was detected ten times or more. The chain recombines TRBV9 with TRBJ2-7; D is possibly TRBD2 (6 bases). The germline V gene has CDR1 SGDLS and CDR2 YYNGEE. The CDR3 spans 15 residues. Deletions cut 4 bases from V and 0 bases from J, with 14 bases between. This chain's CDR3 is CASSSGTDPSYEQYF. The CDR3 DNA follows: TGTGCCAGCAGCTCGGGGACTGACCCCTCCTACGAGCAGTACTTC.

The gene calls are TRBV19 and TRBJ2-7, with 8 bases that match TRBD1. This CDR3 is built from 14 residues. Germline trimming cut 6 bases from V and 2 bases from J; bases unmatched to any gene: 6. Germline-derived CDR1 and CDR2 are LNHDA and SQIVND (reference sequence). In DNA, the CDR3 is TGTGCCAGTAGAAGTACAGGGGGTACCTACGAGCAGTACTTC. It encodes CASRSTGGTYEQYF.

This clonotype was counted ten times or more. The J gene is TRBJ2-7, the V gene TRBV10-3, with D perhaps matching TRBD2 (6 bases). Germline V gene sequence: CDR1 ENHRY, CDR2 SYGVKD. The CDR3 contains 16 residues. V lost 0 bases and J lost 2, with 14 bases in between. The CDR3 DNA is TGTGCCATCAGTGAGTCCCCACGGCGGGGTACCTACGAGCAGTACTTC. Encoded protein: CAISESPRRGTYEQYF.

The J gene is TRBJ1-1, the V gene TRBV20-1, with 8 bases that match TRBD1. The V gene's germline CDR1 is DFQATT and CDR2 SNEGSKA (reference sequence). V was clipped by 3 bases and J by 4 bases; unmatched bases: 10. This CDR3 comprises 15 residues. CDR3 residues: CSASPPTGAPTEAFF. CDR3 DNA: TGCAGTGCTAGTCCCCCGACAGGGGCACCCACTGAAGCTTTCTTT.

CDR3 nucleotide sequence: TGCGCCAGCACCCAGCTCGGGACTAGCGGGGGGGAGACCCAGTACTTC. Translated: CASTQLGTSGGETQYF. The genes are TRBV4-1 and TRBJ2-5, with 15 nucleotides matching TRBD2. J was trimmed by 5 bases and V by 7 bases; bases with no gene match: 8. Per germline, CDR1 MGHRA and CDR2 YSYEKL. The CDR3 covers 16 residues.

There are many counts of this clonotype. V gene TRBV3-1 combines with J gene TRBJ1-2; the D gene is possibly TRBD1 (5 bases). The V and J ends lost 3 bases and 4 bases respectively, with 18 bases between them. CDR3 length: 16 residues. Germline CDR1 reads LGHDT; CDR2 reads YNNKEL (reference sequence). CDR3 in amino acids: CASSHQGRGDRYGYTF. The CDR3, as DNA: TGTGCCAGCAGCCACCAAGGTAGGGGTGACCGCTATGGCTACACCTTC.

This sequence joins TRBV6-1 and TRBJ2-6; 11 nucleotides line up with TRBD1. This CDR3 has 18 residues. Germline V gene lookup returns CDR1 MNHNS and CDR2 SASEGT. The junction had 10 bases not matched to a gene; V was cut back by 5 bases and J by 4 bases. DNA for the CDR3: TGTGCCAGCAGTAAACCGGGACAGGGGGTCACCGGGGCCAACGTCCTGACTTTC. Amino acids: CASSKPGQGVTGANVLTF.

There are many counts of this clonotype. The V gene is TRBV7-3, the J gene TRBJ2-1; 7 bases map to TRBD2. The CDR3 runs 14 residues. Trimming at V came to 1 base and at J to 3 bases, leaving 0 bases not matched to a gene. Germline loops: CDR1 SGHTA, CDR2 FQGTGA. The CDR3 region has the DNA TGTGCCAGCAGCTTAATAGCGGGCTACAATGAGCAGTTCTTC. This gives the protein CASSLIAGYNEQFF.